The entry below gives a single T cell receptor beta chain sequence along with its context. Its target is not known. CDR1 is LGHNA, CDR2 YNFKEQ, per germline. V trimming: 1 base; J trimming: 2 bases; junction bases outside the gene matches: 4. This CDR3 has 17 amino acids. The donors were in the roughly 110-subject validation cohort; that cohort was separate from the roughly 730-subject first cohort. Generated by immunoSEQ multiplex PCR, the TCRdb table keeps only in-frame clones and is missing some. Of some 150,000 clones in the sample, approximately 90% were seen once. These data are taken from a study of cytomegalovirus exposure and HLA in healthy donors. Overall study context: The platform used for the roughly 130 validation repertoires matched that of the approximately 670 first-cohort repertoires, a later analysis reported.

Findings and caveats of the study: According to a subsequent analysis, TCR clusters from the first cohort were inclined to appear together in the roughly 120 validation repertoires. A list of around 150 TCR beta chains associated with cytomegalovirus was given.

The specimen was PBMCs. The receptor was isolated from a man between 18 and 35 years old in good health and CMV-seropositive. V gene TRBV4-2 combines with J gene TRBJ2-1, with 11 bases matching TRBD2. As DNA, the CDR3 is TGTGCCAGCAGCCAAGTACTGACTAGCGGGGCCTACAATGAGCAGTTCTTC. The encoded protein is CASSQVLTSGAYNEQFF.